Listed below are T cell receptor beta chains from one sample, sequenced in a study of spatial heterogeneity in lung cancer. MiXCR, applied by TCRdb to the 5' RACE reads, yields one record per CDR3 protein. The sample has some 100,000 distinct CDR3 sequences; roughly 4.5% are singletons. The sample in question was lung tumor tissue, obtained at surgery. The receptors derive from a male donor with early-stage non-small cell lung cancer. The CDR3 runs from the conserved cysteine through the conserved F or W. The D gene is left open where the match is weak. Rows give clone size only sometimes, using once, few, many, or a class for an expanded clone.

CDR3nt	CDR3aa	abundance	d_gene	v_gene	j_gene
TGTGCCAGCAGTTCGCAGGGGGGGAGCACTGAAGCTTTCTTT	CASSSQGGSTEAFF	many	TRBD1	TRBV2	TRBJ1-1
TGTGCCAGCAGCCAAGACCTCCCAGTTCCGGGACTAGCGGGAGTAGATACGCAGTATTTT	CASSQDLPVPGLAGVDTQYF	few	TRBD2	TRBV4-2	TRBJ2-3
TGTGCCAGCAGTTTAGGTGCCATTCAGTACTTC	CASSLGAIQYF	few	NA	TRBV28	TRBJ2-4
TGTGCCAGCAGCTTAGCCTTGGACATTCCTGGCTACACCTTC	CASSLALDIPGYTF	NA	NA	TRBV7-9	TRBJ1-2
TGTGCCAGCAGGAGCACAGGGATCGGGGAAAAACTGTTTTTT	CASRSTGIGEKLFF	many	NA	TRBV3-1	TRBJ1-4
TGTGCCAGCAGACAAGACAGGGTTTCGAAGGAGCAGTACTTC	CASRQDRVSKEQYF	many	TRBD1	TRBV6-5	TRBJ2-7
TGTGCCAGCAGTGAATGGGACGAAGGGGGCACTAATGAAAAACTGTTTTTT	CASSEWDEGGTNEKLFF	many	TRBD1	TRBV2	TRBJ1-4
TGTGCCACCCGGGACTACGAGCAGTACTTC	CATRDYEQYF	many	NA	TRBV6-6	TRBJ2-7
TGTGCCAGCAGGCACTCCGGGACAGGGGGTTTTGAGCAGTTCTTC	CASRHSGTGGFEQFF	many	TRBD1	TRBV28	TRBJ2-1
TGTGCCATCAGTGAGTCCCGTGGGACTAGCGGGAGAACGAACATTCAGTACTTC	CAISESRGTSGRTNIQYF	many	TRBD2	TRBV10-3	TRBJ2-4
TGCAGTGGAACAGGAAACAGTGAAGCTTTCTTT	CSGTGNSEAFF	many	NA	TRBV20-1	TRBJ1-1
TGTGCCAGCACAGGATTTGAAGTAAGAGCGCGTCGCCCAGACAGGGTGATAGAGACCCAGTACTTC	CASTGFEVRARRPDRVIETQYF	many	TRBD1	TRBV11-2	TRBJ2-5
TGTGCCAGCAGGGACAGGAACCTCTACAATGAGCAGTTCTTC	CASRDRNLYNEQFF	NA	TRBD1	TRBV2	TRBJ2-1
TGTGCCAGCGAAGGGTCCAACTCTGGAAACACCATATATTTT	CASEGSNSGNTIYF	many	NA	TRBV12-3/TRBV12-4	TRBJ1-3
TGTGCCACTCTTTGGGCAGGGCGTAGGGGTGGCTACACCTTC	CATLWAGRRGGYTF	many	NA	TRBV12-3/TRBV12-4	TRBJ1-2
TGCGCCAGCAGTCTCAGGGAGGGAGCCGAGCAGTACTTC	CASSLREGAEQYF	many	TRBD2	TRBV4-1	TRBJ2-7
TGTGCCAGCAGCTCTGAAGGGGCTAGCACAGATACGCAGTATTTT	CASSSEGASTDTQYF	few	NA	TRBV5-6	TRBJ2-3
TGTGCCAGCAGCCGGAGCGGACAGGGAAACATTCAGTACTTC	CASSRSGQGNIQYF	many	TRBD1	TRBV25-1	TRBJ2-4
TGTGCCAGCAGTGACCCCAGAGGCGGACGCTCTGGGGCCAACGTCCTGACTTTC	CASSDPRGGRSGANVLTF	few	NA	TRBV6-1	TRBJ2-6
TGCAGTGCTAGATCCGCTGGGACGGTCTCCTACGAGCAGTACTTC	CSARSAGTVSYEQYF	many	NA	TRBV20-1	TRBJ2-7
TGTGCCAGCAGTTCCCCCCCACTAGCGGGAGGTACAGATACGCAGTATTTT	CASSSPPLAGGTDTQYF	many	TRBD2	TRBV28	TRBJ2-3
TGTGCCAGCAGTTTGGGACTAGGTGTCGACAATGAGCAGTTCTTC	CASSLGLGVDNEQFF	many	TRBD2	TRBV27	TRBJ2-1
TGTGCCAGCAGCCTTAACTTGAAGCCGGGTGAGCAGTTCTTC	CASSLNLKPGEQFF	many	NA	TRBV3-1	TRBJ2-1
TGTGCCAGCAGTCGTAGCGGTACGCAGTATTTT	CASSRSGTQYF	many	NA	TRBV6-2/TRBV6-3	TRBJ2-3
TGTGCCAGCAGCCGAATCGTGGGGCTAGCGGTTAACACTCGGTTCACAGATACGCAGTATTTT	CASSRIVGLAVNTRFTDTQYF	few	TRBD2	TRBV7-9	TRBJ2-3
TGTGCCAGCAGTTTGAGGGGACAGGGCCTCTATGGCTACACCTTC	CASSLRGQGLYGYTF	many	TRBD1	TRBV6-5	TRBJ1-2
TGTGCCAGCAGTTTATTGGACAGCTCCTACAATGAGCAGTTCTTC	CASSLLDSSYNEQFF	many	NA	TRBV28	TRBJ2-1
TGTGCCATCTCCCCTGGTCGGGGTGAAGAGACCCAGTACTTC	CAISPGRGEETQYF	few	NA	TRBV10-3	TRBJ2-5
TGCGCCAGCAGCCCGGGACTAGCGGGATTCACAGATACGCAGTATTTT	CASSPGLAGFTDTQYF	many	TRBD2	TRBV5-1	TRBJ2-3
TGTGCCAGCAGCTTAGCGGGGGGCGGGAACGAGCAGTACTTC	CASSLAGGGNEQYF	NA	NA	TRBV7-9	TRBJ2-7
TGTGCCAGCAGCTCCCCGGTTGCCGGGGAGCTGTTTTTT	CASSSPVAGELFF	many	NA	TRBV7-9	TRBJ2-2
TGCGCCAGCAGGACGGGCAGCCAAACTAATGAAAAACTGTTTTTT	CASRTGSQTNEKLFF	few	NA	TRBV5-1	TRBJ1-4
TGTGCCAGCAGCATCACTAGCGGTACAGATACGCAGTATTTT	CASSITSGTDTQYF	NA	TRBD2	TRBV7-9	TRBJ2-3
TGTGCCAGCAGCAATCCGAGGCACGAGCAGTACTTC	CASSNPRHEQYF	many	NA	TRBV28	TRBJ2-7
TGTGCCAGCAGCTTCCTACAGGGGGTGGACACCATATATTTT	CASSFLQGVDTIYF	many	TRBD1	TRBV7-9	TRBJ1-3
TGCGCCAGCAGCGACCTAAAAGGCGGCACAGATACGCAGTATTTT	CASSDLKGGTDTQYF	many	NA	TRBV5-1	TRBJ2-3
TGTGCCAGCAGTCCGGGACACATTGAAAAACTGTTTTTT	CASSPGHIEKLFF	many	NA	TRBV28	TRBJ1-4
TGTGCCAGCAGCCCCCGCAGGGTAATCTTTGGCAATGAGCAGTTCTTC	CASSPRRVIFGNEQFF	few	NA	TRBV7-9	TRBJ2-1
TGCAGTGCACCGGACGGCAACACTGAAGCTTTCTTT	CSAPDGNTEAFF	many	NA	TRBV20-1	TRBJ1-1
TGTGCCAGCAGCTCAGATGGTGGTGAGCAGTTCTTC	CASSSDGGEQFF	few	NA	TRBV7-2	TRBJ2-1
TGTGCCAGCAGCTCCAGCGCGGGAGGGAGCACAGATACGCAGTATTTT	CASSSSAGGSTDTQYF	few	TRBD2	TRBV7-2	TRBJ2-3
TGCGCCAGCAGCTTGGTGGGTGCTGAGCAGTTCTTC	CASSLVGAEQFF	few	NA	TRBV5-1	TRBJ2-1
TGTGCCAGCAGTTACTGGGGGCTCAAGGGGCAGTATTTT	CASSYWGLKGQYF	many	NA	TRBV6-5	TRBJ2-3
TGTGCCAGCAGCTCCCGGGGGCCGAGTGCGCAGTATTTT	CASSSRGPSAQYF	many	NA	TRBV7-2	TRBJ2-3
TGCAGCGTTGAGGGTACCTATGGCTACACCTTC	CSVEGTYGYTF	many	NA	TRBV29-1	TRBJ1-2
TGTGCCAGCAGCCAAGGGGTTCGGAAGTGGTACTTC	CASSQGVRKWYF	few	NA	TRBV14	TRBJ2-7
TGTGCCAGCAACCCGGGACTAGCGACTACCCACTACAATGAGCAGTTCTTC	CASNPGLATTHYNEQFF	many	TRBD2	TRBV12-3/TRBV12-4	TRBJ2-1
TGCAGCGTTGAAGTCGGCGACGGAGGAAAGAATGAGCAGTTCTTC	CSVEVGDGGKNEQFF	many	NA	TRBV29-1	TRBJ2-1
TGTGCCAGCTCACCTCCGTGGGGGAATCCCTTTACAGCTAACTATGGCTACACCTTC	CASSPPWGNPFTANYGYTF	few	NA	TRBV18	TRBJ1-2
TGTGCCAGCAGTCGACGGACTAGCGGGACCGACGAGCAGTACTTC	CASSRRTSGTDEQYF	NA	TRBD2	TRBV27	TRBJ2-7
TGTGCCAGCAGTTGGGGCCTGACGAACACTGAAGCTTTCTTT	CASSWGLTNTEAFF	many	NA	TRBV6-5	TRBJ1-1
TGCAGTGCTGCGGCTTCCAGTGACAGCACAGATACGCAGTATTTT	CSAAASSDSTDTQYF	NA	NA	TRBV20-1	TRBJ2-3
TGCAGTGCTAGTAGAGAGCGCGACGAGCAGTACTTC	CSASRERDEQYF	many	NA	TRBV20-1	TRBJ2-7
TGTGCCAGCAGCTTTGATGGGCTAGCGGGAGATACGCAGTATTTT	CASSFDGLAGDTQYF	many	TRBD2	TRBV7-2	TRBJ2-3
TGTGCCAGCAGTTTTCTGGCTTACCGGGCCCATGAGCAGTTCTTC	CASSFLAYRAHEQFF	NA	NA	TRBV28	TRBJ2-1